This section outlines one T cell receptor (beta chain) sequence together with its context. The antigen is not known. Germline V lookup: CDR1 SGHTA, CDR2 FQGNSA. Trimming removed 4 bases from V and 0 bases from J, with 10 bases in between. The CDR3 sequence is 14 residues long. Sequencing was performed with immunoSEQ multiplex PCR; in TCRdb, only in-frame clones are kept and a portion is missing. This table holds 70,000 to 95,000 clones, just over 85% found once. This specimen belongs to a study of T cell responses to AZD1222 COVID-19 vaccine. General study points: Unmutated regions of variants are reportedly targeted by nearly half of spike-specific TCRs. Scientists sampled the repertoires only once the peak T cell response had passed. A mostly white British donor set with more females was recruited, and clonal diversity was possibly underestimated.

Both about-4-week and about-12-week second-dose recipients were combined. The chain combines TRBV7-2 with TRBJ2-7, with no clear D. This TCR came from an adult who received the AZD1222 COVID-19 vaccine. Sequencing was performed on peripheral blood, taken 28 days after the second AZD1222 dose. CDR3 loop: CASSSNPSSYEQYF. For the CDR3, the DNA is TGTGCCAGCAGCTCGAACCCGAGCTCCTACGAGCAGTACTTC.